The 8 T cell receptor beta chains presented below share a single source sample, sequenced in a study of shared clonotypes between healthy human individuals. Clones were read by immunoSEQ multiplex PCR, and TCRdb kept only the in-frame ones, dropping some. Of some 1.5 million clones in the sample, over 95% were seen once. The sample consisted of naive CD4+ T cells sorted from blood. Documented subset: CD45RA+ positively selected. The source of these receptors is a man aged 25 to 40 in good health.

The rearrangement uses TRBV21-1 and TRBJ2-2. TRBV21-1 counts as a pseudogene. The CDR3 loop spans 12 amino acids. DNA for the CDR3: TGTGCCGCTGAGGGGCAACCCGGGGAGCTGTTTTTT. Translating gives CAAEGQPGELFF.

The chain links TRBV19 to TRBJ1-2; D not certain. This CDR3 is 16 amino acids long. V shed 1 base and J shed 0 bases, with 12 bases lying between them. Germline-derived CDR1 and CDR2 are LNHDA and SQIVND (reference sequence). The CDR3 region is CASSIALGTPNYGYTF. DNA of the CDR3: TGTGCCAGTAGTATAGCATTGGGCACTCCTAACTATGGCTACACCTTC.

The chain combines TRBV27 with TRBJ1-1; D gene ambiguous. The CDR3 covers 14 residues. Germline assignment: CDR1 MNHEY and CDR2 SMNVEV (reference sequence). V was pared by 3 bases and J by 3 bases, with 11 bases between. This CDR3 is CASSFWGRDTEAFF. Here the CDR3 DNA reads TGTGCCAGCAGTTTTTGGGGAAGGGACACTGAAGCTTTCTTT.

The chain joins TRBV19 to TRBJ2-1; 9 bases are shared with TRBD1. The germline V gene has CDR1 LNHDA and CDR2 SQIVND (reference sequence). This CDR3 spans 16 amino acids. Trimming at V came to 7 bases and at J to 5 bases, leaving 12 bases not matched to a gene. This CDR3 is CASTAYLNRGHNEQFF. CDR3 bases: TGTGCCAGTACCGCTTACTTGAACAGGGGGCACAATGAGCAGTTCTTC.

The chain is built from TRBV29-1 and TRBJ2-3, with TRBD1 matching 11 bases. The CDR3 has 15 amino acids. With V trimmed by 8 bases and J by 1 base, 8 bases remained unmatched. Germline values: CDR1 SQVTM, CDR2 ANQGSEA. CDR3 in amino acids: CSFRDRGYGTDTQYF. CDR3 sequence (DNA): TGCAGCTTTAGGGACAGGGGGTATGGCACAGATACGCAGTATTTT.

The V call is TRBV13, the J call TRBJ1-1; tentative D call: TRBD1 (5 bases). The V end lost 6 bases, the J end lost 2 bases, and 10 bases lay between the germline ends. This CDR3 has 13 amino acids. Germline CDR1 and CDR2: PRHDT and FYEKMQ (reference sequence). The CDR3 here is CASSSGGNTEAFF. CDR3 nucleotides: TGTGCCAGCAGTTCCGGGGGAAACACTGAAGCTTTCTTT.

The V gene is TRBV11-1, the J gene TRBJ2-7; the match to TRBD1 covers 8 bases. From germline, CDR1 is SGHAT and CDR2 FQDESV (reference sequence). This CDR3 spans 13 amino acids. V lost 5 bases, J lost 6 bases, and 6 bases stayed unmatched. This CDR3 is CASSRDRLREQYF. The CDR3 nucleotides are TGTGCCAGCAGCCGGGACAGGCTGCGCGAGCAGTACTTC.

The chain has TRBV7-6 and TRBJ2-1; TRBD1 agrees at 7 bases. Trimming removed 5 bases from V and 4 bases from J; junction bases left unmatched: 11. Germline V gene data show CDR1 as SGHVS and CDR2 as FNYEAQ. The CDR3 runs to 16 residues. CDR3 sequence: CASSLRLQGQYNEQFF. In DNA, the CDR3 is TGTGCCAGCAGCCTCCGCTTACAGGGGCAATACAATGAGCAGTTCTTC.